Sequencing of this TCR beta chain was carried out in a study of blood T cells in healthy people across ages. Next came a second PCR, run for 7 to 11 cycles, which used a sample-barcoded 5' primer along with a J-beta primer mix. TCRdb passed the 5' RACE reads through MiXCR, listing each CDR3 protein once. The sample lists approximately 900,000 distinct CDR3 sequences, 48% occurring once. The germline V gene encodes CDR1 SGHTA and CDR2 FQGNSA. V was cut by 1 base and J by 7 bases, with 13 bases left in between. This CDR3 spans 14 amino acids. This sequence originates from a young man in good health. The sequenced sample was blood. The chain employs TRBV7-2 and TRBJ1-2; no clear D gene. The CDR3, as DNA: TGTGCCAGCAGCTTAGACGGGATGAGCGTTGGCTACACCTTC. Translated, it gives CASSLDGMSVGYTF. The variable domain in full, completed from reference TRBV7-2 and TRBJ1-2, reads GAGVSQSPSNKVTEKGKDVELRCDPISGHTALYWYRQSLGQGLEFLIYFQGNSAPDKSGLPSDRFSAERTGGSVSTLTIQRTQQEDSAVYLCASSLDGMSVGYTFGSGTRLTVV.